The text below deals with one TCR beta chain. Germline CDR1 reads GTSNPN; CDR2 reads SVGIG (reference sequence). Trimming removed 0 bases at V and 2 bases at J, with 7 bases between. This CDR3 contains 13 residues. This record belongs to a study of blood T cell repertoires in COVID-19. The repertoire was sequenced with immunoSEQ multiplex PCR; TCRdb's copy has only in-frame clones and lacks some. Of under 75,000 clones in the sample, about nine tenths were seen once. The receptor comes from a young man with acute or convalescent COVID-19. The rearrangement uses TRBV30 and TRBJ2-5; D perhaps matches TRBD2 (6 bases). Material for sequencing was peripheral blood. This CDR3 reads CAWSVGGQETQYF. The CDR3 coding sequence is TGTGCCTGGAGTGTTGGAGGGCAAGAGACCCAGTACTTC.